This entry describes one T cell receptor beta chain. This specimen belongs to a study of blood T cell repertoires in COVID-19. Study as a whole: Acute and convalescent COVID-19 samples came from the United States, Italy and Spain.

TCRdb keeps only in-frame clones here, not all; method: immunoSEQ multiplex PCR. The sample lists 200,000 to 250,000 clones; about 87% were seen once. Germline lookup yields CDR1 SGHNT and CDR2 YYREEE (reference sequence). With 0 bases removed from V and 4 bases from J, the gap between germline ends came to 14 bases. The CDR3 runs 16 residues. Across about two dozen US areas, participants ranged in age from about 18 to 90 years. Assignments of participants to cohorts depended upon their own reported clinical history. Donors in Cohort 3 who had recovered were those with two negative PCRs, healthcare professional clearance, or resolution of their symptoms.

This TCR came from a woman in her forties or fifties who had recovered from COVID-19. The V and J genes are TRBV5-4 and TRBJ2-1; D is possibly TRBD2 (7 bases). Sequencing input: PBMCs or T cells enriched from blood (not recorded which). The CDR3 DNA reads TGTGCCAGCAGCTTGGCGGGGGCTAGCGGTTACAATGAGCAGTTCTTC. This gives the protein CASSLAGASGYNEQFF.